The 6 T cell receptor beta chains in this list originate from one sample, sequenced in a study of control samples from healthy donors and cancer patients. Libraries were prepared by immunoSEQ multiplex PCR; TCRdb keeps only in-frame clonotypes and omits some of them. The record lists about 200,000 clones, of which the ten most abundant hold less than 2.5%. Sequenced sample: blood. The receptors originated from a woman aged 25-40 years in good health.

The chain combines TRBV6-1 with TRBJ1-2, with D unresolved. Between the trimmed V and J ends, which lost 3 bases and 4 bases, there was a span of 9 bases. CDR1 MNHNS and CDR2 SASEGT come from the germline V gene. The CDR3 runs to 13 residues. The DNA for the CDR3 is TGTGCCAGCAGTGAGGGGTCCGCCTATGGCTACACCTTC. Protein product: CASSEGSAYGYTF.

The chain has TRBV2 and TRBJ1-4; a possible D gene is TRBD1 (5 bases). V was trimmed by 7 bases and J by 8 bases, leaving 17 bases between them. The V gene's germline CDR1 is SNHLY and CDR2 FYNNEI. The CDR3 totals 14 residues. The CDR3: CASTGYRTYEKLFF. Here the CDR3 DNA reads TGTGCCAGCACAGGCTACAGGACTTACGAAAAACTGTTTTTT.

The gene calls are TRBV7-2 and TRBJ1-1, with a possible D match to TRBD1 (6 bases). V lost 5 bases and J lost 1, with 8 bases in between. Germline CDR1 reads SGHTA; CDR2 reads FQGNSA. This CDR3 region has 13 residues. CDR3 nucleotide sequence: TGTGCCAGCAGCAAGACAGGGAACACTGAAGCTTTCTTT. This sequence encodes CASSKTGNTEAFF.

V gene TRBV7-9 combines with J gene TRBJ1-2; D might be TRBD1 (5 bases). Trimming removed 4 bases at V and 6 bases at J, with 15 bases between. Germline V gene lookup returns CDR1 SEHNR and CDR2 FQNEAQ (reference sequence). This CDR3 has 14 amino acids. The CDR3 spells CASSSRQGGDGYTF. CDR3 DNA sequence: TGTGCCAGCAGCTCCCGTCAGGGCGGAGATGGCTACACCTTC.

The chain employs TRBV7-8 and TRBJ1-5, with D unclear. The germline gives CDR1 SGHVS, CDR2 FQNEAQ. Trimming took off 4 bases at V and 6 bases at J, with 13 bases between the two ends. This CDR3 is 14 amino acids long. CDR3 loop: CASSSTHDGQPQHF. The DNA of the CDR3 is TGTGCCAGCAGCTCGACCCATGACGGTCAGCCCCAGCATTTT.

This chain's CDR3 is CASRPTGVNQPQHF. The DNA for the CDR3 is TGTGCCAGCAGGCCCACAGGGGTGAATCAGCCCCAGCATTTT. The chain employs TRBV6-5 and TRBJ1-5; 7 bases are a match to TRBD1. CDR1 and CDR2 from the germline V gene are MNHEY and SVGAGI. This CDR3 region has 14 residues. With 6 bases clipped from V and 4 bases from J, the junction kept 6 bases outside the gene matches.